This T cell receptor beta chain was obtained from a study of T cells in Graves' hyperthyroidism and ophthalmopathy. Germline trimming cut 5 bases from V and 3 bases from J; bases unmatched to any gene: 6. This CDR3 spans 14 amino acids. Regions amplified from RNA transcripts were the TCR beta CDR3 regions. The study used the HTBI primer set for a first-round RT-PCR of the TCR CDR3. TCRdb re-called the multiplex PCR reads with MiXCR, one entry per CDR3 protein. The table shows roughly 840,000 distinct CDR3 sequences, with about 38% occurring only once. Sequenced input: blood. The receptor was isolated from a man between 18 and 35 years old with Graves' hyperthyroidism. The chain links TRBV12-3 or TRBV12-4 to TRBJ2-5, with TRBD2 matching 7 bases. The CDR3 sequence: CASSTSGGKETQYF. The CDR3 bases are TGTGCCAGCAGTACCTCCGGGGGGAAAGAGACCCAGTACTTC.